The rows below give T cell receptor beta chains drawn from one sample of a study of vaccination and CD4 T cells after COVID-19. TCRdb re-analysed the PCR reads in MiXCR, keeping a single row per CDR3 protein. This table holds approximately 9,000 distinct CDR3 sequences, about 55% found once. The antigens for these receptors are not known. The sequenced material came from CD4+ T cells from blood, cultured in vitro. Every receptor here comes from a human donor who had recovered from COVID-19. The CDR3 runs from the conserved cysteine through the conserved F or W. The D gene is left open where the match is weak. Clone size is given for some rows only: seen once, a few or many times, or a class if the clone is expanded.

D,size,V,J,DNA,CDR3
NA,NA,TRBV2,TRBJ1-1,TGTGCCAGCAGAGAGGCTCCAGGAGTGAACACTGAAGCTTTCTTT,CASREAPGVNTEAFF
TRBD2,NA,TRBV6-2/TRBV6-3,TRBJ2-7,TGTGCCTCCAGCGGGGGGCAACCAACCTACGAGCAGTACTTC,CASSGGQPTYEQYF
NA,NA,TRBV20-1,TRBJ2-5,TGCAGTGCTAGAGATCACGAGACCCAGTACTTC,CSARDHETQYF
NA,NA,TRBV30,TRBJ1-4,TGTGCCTCGGGGGGAACGGGGGACGGAAAACTGTTTTTT,CASGGTGDGKLFF
NA,NA,TRBV6-1,TRBJ2-7,TGTGCCATCGCCAGGGAGCGTCGTCATGGCGAGCAGTACTTC,CAIARERRHGEQYF
NA,few,TRBV6-1,TRBJ1-2,TGTGCCAGCAGGCTGGACAGAATTAACTATGGCTACACCTTC,CASRLDRINYGYTF
NA,few,TRBV11-2,TRBJ2-3,TGTGCCAGCAGCTTAGGGGATTCCTTAGTGGGCACAGATACGCAGTATTTT,CASSLGDSLVGTDTQYF
NA,NA,TRBV19,TRBJ1-3,TGTGCCAGTAGTAGCGGTAACACCATATATTTT,CASSSGNTIYF
NA,NA,TRBV21-1,TRBJ1-5,TGTGCCAGCAGCAAAGACCCTAGAGGGCCCCTCAATCAGCCCCAGCATTTT,CASSKDPRGPLNQPQHF
NA,NA,TRBV20-1,TRBJ2-1,TGCAGTGCTAGCGGGCCCTCCTACAATGAGCAGTTCTTC,CSASGPSYNEQFF
TRBD1,NA,TRBV19,TRBJ1-4,TGTGCCAGTAGTTGGACAGGGGGCGGTGAAAAACTGTTTTTT,CASSWTGGGEKLFF
TRBD2,NA,TRBV5-4,TRBJ2-7,TGTGCCAGCAGCTACACCGGGAGGGAGCAGTACTTC,CASSYTGREQYF
TRBD1,NA,TRBV6-1,TRBJ1-3,TGTGCCAGCGAGACTGGACAGGCGCACTCTGGAAACACCATATATTTT,CASETGQAHSGNTIYF
TRBD2,NA,TRBV6-1,TRBJ2-5,TGTGCCAGCAGCGAAGCGGGTCCTAGCGGGGGTTGGGAGACCCAGTACTTC,CASSEAGPSGGWETQYF
TRBD2,NA,TRBV12-3/TRBV12-4,TRBJ2-2,TGTGCCAGCAGTTGGGGACTAGCGGGGGGGCCCGGGGAGCTGTTTTTT,CASSWGLAGGPGELFF
NA,NA,TRBV21-1,TRBJ1-3,TGTGCCAGCAGCAAAGTACAGACTGAGACTGGAAACACCATATATTTT,CASSKVQTETGNTIYF
NA,once,TRBV15,TRBJ1-2,TGTGCCACCACCTCAAGGGTTAACTATGGCTACACCTTC,CATTSRVNYGYTF
TRBD2,NA,TRBV27,TRBJ2-3,TGTGCCAGCCGCCGCGGGGGGCGGGGAGATACGCAGTATTTT,CASRRGGRGDTQYF
NA,few,TRBV20-1,TRBJ1-1,TGCAGTGCCAGGTTAAGGGGCCTTGAAGCTTTCTTT,CSARLRGLEAFF
TRBD1,few,TRBV7-9,TRBJ1-4,TGTGCCAGCAGCTCAGGAGGGACAGGGGGCTTTGAAAAACTGTTTTTT,CASSSGGTGGFEKLFF
TRBD1,NA,TRBV19,TRBJ2-2,TGTGCCAGTAGTATAGTGGCGGGACAGGGGACCGGGGAGCTGTTTTTT,CASSIVAGQGTGELFF
NA,few,TRBV20-1,TRBJ1-4,TGCAGTGCACAGGGATCGGATGAAAAACTGTTTTTT,CSAQGSDEKLFF
NA,NA,TRBV24-1,TRBJ2-2,TGTGCCACCAGTAAGGCAGCGAACACCGGGGAGCTGTTTTTT,CATSKAANTGELFF
NA,NA,TRBV20-1,TRBJ1-2,TGCAGTGGCTGGGTCCCTAACTATGGCTACACCTTC,CSGWVPNYGYTF
NA,few,TRBV6-4,TRBJ1-2,TGTGCCAGCAGTGAGTGGGCAGGAAACTATGGCTACACCTTC,CASSEWAGNYGYTF
NA,NA,TRBV4-3,TRBJ2-2,TGCGCCAGCAGCCAAGATGCGTGGAACACCGGGGAGCTGTTTTTT,CASSQDAWNTGELFF
NA,NA,TRBV12-3/TRBV12-4,TRBJ2-1,TGTGCCAGCAGTTTCCGGGTCCGACAGTTCTTC,CASSFRVRQFF
NA,few,TRBV20-1,TRBJ1-5,TGCAGTGCTAGACCCGGTTTGAATCAGCCCCAGCATTTT,CSARPGLNQPQHF
TRBD1,NA,TRBV19,TRBJ1-5,TGTGCCAGTAGTTTACCGGGACAGGGCGGTAGGCCCCAGCATTTT,CASSLPGQGGRPQHF
NA,NA,TRBV2,TRBJ2-3,TGTGCCAGCAGTGTATCCGATACGCAGTATTTT,CASSVSDTQYF
NA,few,TRBV7-9,TRBJ2-7,TGTGCCAGCAGTCCCACAGGGTTCGAGCAGTACTTC,CASSPTGFEQYF
TRBD2,few,TRBV6-5,TRBJ2-7,TGTGCCAGCAGTTATGGCCAGGGAGGGTCCTACGAGCAGTACTTC,CASSYGQGGSYEQYF
NA,once,TRBV6-1,TRBJ2-7,TGTGCCAGCAGCCGGACAGCTACCTACGAGCAGTACTTC,CASSRTATYEQYF
NA,NA,TRBV6-2/TRBV6-3,TRBJ2-1,TGTGCCAGCAGTCTAGGCCTGTTAGGAGAGCAGTTCTTC,CASSLGLLGEQFF
TRBD1,NA,TRBV11-3,TRBJ2-7,TGTGCCAGCAGCTACTCCCCGGCACAGGGGTCCTACGAGCAGTACTTC,CASSYSPAQGSYEQYF
TRBD1,once,TRBV12-3/TRBV12-4,TRBJ1-5,TGTGCCAGCAGCCGCCGACAGGGGCATCAGCCCCAGCATTTT,CASSRRQGHQPQHF
NA,NA,TRBV10-1,TRBJ1-6,TGCGCCAGCAGTGTTTCCCAGGGGCCCTTGGCTAGTGAACTCCACTTT,CASSVSQGPLASELHF
TRBD2,NA,TRBV5-1,TRBJ2-3,TGCGCCAGCAGCCCCGGACTAGCGGGGGGGCAGGATACGCAGTATTTT,CASSPGLAGGQDTQYF
NA,NA,TRBV11-3,TRBJ2-3,TGTGCCAGCAGCTTAACTCCTAACACAGATACGCAGTATTTT,CASSLTPNTDTQYF
TRBD1,NA,TRBV12-3/TRBV12-4,TRBJ1-6,TGTGCCAGCACCGTAGACAGGGGGCGGTCACCCCTCCACTTT,CASTVDRGRSPLHF
NA,few,TRBV19,TRBJ1-3,TGTGCCAGTAAAAAAGGGAGCGTCTCTGGAAACACCATATATTTT,CASKKGSVSGNTIYF
NA,NA,TRBV19,TRBJ1-2,TGTGCCAGTAGTTCGGGCCCTAACTATGGCTACACCTTC,CASSSGPNYGYTF
NA,NA,TRBV20-1,TRBJ1-5,TGCAGTGTCCAGAACACAGGAGGAGGAAGAAATCAGCCCCAGCATTTT,CSVQNTGGGRNQPQHF
NA,NA,TRBV6-1,TRBJ1-3,TGTGCCAGCAGCCTCTATGGAAATGGCTTCTCTGGAAACACCATATATTTT,CASSLYGNGFSGNTIYF
NA,few,TRBV12-3/TRBV12-4,TRBJ2-5,TGTGCCAGGGGGACTTCCCGGCGGGAAGAGACCCAGTACTTC,CARGTSRREETQYF
NA,NA,TRBV19,TRBJ1-2,TGTGCCGCCAGGAGATCTAACTATGGCTACACCTTC,CAARRSNYGYTF
TRBD2,NA,TRBV6-2/TRBV6-3,TRBJ2-1,TGTGCCAGCAGTAAACTAGCGGGGGGTTACAATGAGCAGTTCTTC,CASSKLAGGYNEQFF
TRBD1,NA,TRBV20-1,TRBJ1-2,TGCAGTGCCAACGGGGCAGGGGGTTTTTATGGCTACACCTTC,CSANGAGGFYGYTF
TRBD1,NA,TRBV30,TRBJ1-5,TGTGCCTGGAGTGCAAGGACAGGTCGCAATCAGCCCCAGCATTTT,CAWSARTGRNQPQHF
TRBD1,few,TRBV24-1,TRBJ2-1,TGTGCCACCAGTGATAGGCCCCGACCGGGACAGGGTCGCGATGAGCAGTTCTTC,CATSDRPRPGQGRDEQFF
NA,few,TRBV6-1,TRBJ1-2,TGTGCCAGCAGCTCGGACCCCCGAGCCGGGGGCTACACCTTC,CASSSDPRAGGYTF
NA,NA,TRBV6-1,TRBJ1-2,TGTGCCAGCAGTCCGGCGGGATCTAACTATGGCTACACCTTC,CASSPAGSNYGYTF
NA,once,TRBV15,TRBJ2-1,TGTGCCACCAGCAGGCCCAGCGGGACAAACAATGAGCAGTTCTTC,CATSRPSGTNNEQFF
TRBD2,NA,TRBV5-4,TRBJ2-7,TGTGCCAGCAGCTTGGTAGCGGGTTTAAACTACGAGCAGTACTTC,CASSLVAGLNYEQYF
NA,NA,TRBV20-1,TRBJ1-1,TGCAGTGCTAGCGGGGCGATTTCGAATCAGTGGTCGGGTTCGGCTTTCTTT,CSASGAISNQWSGSAFF